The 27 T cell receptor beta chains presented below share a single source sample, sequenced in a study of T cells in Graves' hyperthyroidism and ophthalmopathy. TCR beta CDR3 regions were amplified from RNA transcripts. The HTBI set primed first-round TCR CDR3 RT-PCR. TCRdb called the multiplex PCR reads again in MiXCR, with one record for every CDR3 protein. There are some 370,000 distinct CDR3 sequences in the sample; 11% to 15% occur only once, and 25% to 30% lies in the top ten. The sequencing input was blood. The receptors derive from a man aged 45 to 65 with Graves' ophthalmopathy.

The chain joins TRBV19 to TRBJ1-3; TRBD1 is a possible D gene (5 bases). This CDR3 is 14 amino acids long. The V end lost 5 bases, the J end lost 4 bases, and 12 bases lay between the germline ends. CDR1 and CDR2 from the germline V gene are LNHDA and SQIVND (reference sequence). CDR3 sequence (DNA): TGTGCCAGTAGTGCCGGGACCCTAGGAAACACCATATATTTT. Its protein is CASSAGTLGNTIYF.

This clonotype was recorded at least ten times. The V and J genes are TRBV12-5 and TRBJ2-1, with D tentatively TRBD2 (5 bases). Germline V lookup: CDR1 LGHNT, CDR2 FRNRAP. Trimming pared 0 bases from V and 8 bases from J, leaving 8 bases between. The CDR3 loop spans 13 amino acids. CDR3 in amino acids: CASGLVSGYEQFF. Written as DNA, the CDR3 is TGTGCTAGTGGTTTGGTATCGGGGTATGAGCAGTTCTTC.

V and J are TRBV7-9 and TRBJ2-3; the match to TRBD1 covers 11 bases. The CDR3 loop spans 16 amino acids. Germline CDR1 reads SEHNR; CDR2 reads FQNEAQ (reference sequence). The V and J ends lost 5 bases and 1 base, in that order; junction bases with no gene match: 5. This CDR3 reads CASSAWTGGGTDTQYF. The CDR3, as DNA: TGTGCCAGCAGCGCGTGGACAGGGGGCGGCACAGATACGCAGTATTTT. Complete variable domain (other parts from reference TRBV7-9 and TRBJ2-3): DTGVSQNPRHKITKRGQNVTFRCDPISEHNRLYWYRQTLGQGPEFLTYFQNEAQLEKSRLLSDRFSAERPKGSFSTLEIQRTEQGDSAMYLCASSAWTGGGTDTQYFGPGTRLTVL.

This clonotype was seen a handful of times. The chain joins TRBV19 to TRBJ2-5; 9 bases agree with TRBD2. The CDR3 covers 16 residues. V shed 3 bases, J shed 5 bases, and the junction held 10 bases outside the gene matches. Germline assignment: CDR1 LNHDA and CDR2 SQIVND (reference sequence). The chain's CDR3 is CASSILAGTGGETQYF. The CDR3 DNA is TGTGCCAGTAGTATCCTAGCGGGAACCGGGGGGGAGACCCAGTACTTC.

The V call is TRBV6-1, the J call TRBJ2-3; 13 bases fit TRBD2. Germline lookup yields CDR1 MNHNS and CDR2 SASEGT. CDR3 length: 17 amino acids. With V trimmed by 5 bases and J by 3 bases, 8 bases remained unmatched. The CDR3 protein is CASSSRTSGSTTDTQYF. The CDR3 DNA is TGTGCCAGCAGTTCCCGGACTAGCGGGAGTACGACAGATACGCAGTATTTT.

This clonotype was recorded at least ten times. The CDR3 protein is CASSPLIGGGFYEQYF. CDR3 bases: TGTGCCAGCAGCCCCCTAATAGGAGGCGGGTTCTACGAGCAGTACTTC. This chain connects TRBV27 to TRBJ2-7, with a possible D match to TRBD2 (5 bases). The CDR3 sequence is 16 residues long. Trimming cost V 6 bases and J 3 bases, with 21 bases left between them. In germline, CDR1 is MNHEY, CDR2 SMNVEV (reference sequence).

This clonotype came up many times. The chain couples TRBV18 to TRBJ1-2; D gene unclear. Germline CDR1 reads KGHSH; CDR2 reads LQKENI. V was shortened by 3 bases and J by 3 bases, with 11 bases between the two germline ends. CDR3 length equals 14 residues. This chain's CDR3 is CASSPEWLDYGYTF. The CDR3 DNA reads TGTGCCAGCTCACCCGAATGGCTGGACTATGGCTACACCTTC.

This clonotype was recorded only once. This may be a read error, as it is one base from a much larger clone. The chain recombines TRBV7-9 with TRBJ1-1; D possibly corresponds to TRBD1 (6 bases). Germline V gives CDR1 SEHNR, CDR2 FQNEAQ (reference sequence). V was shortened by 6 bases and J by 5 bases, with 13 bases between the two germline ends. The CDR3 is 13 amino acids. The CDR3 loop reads CASRIRGGTEAFF. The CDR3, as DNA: TGTGCCAGCAGGATTCGAGGGGGAACTGAAGCTTTCTTT.

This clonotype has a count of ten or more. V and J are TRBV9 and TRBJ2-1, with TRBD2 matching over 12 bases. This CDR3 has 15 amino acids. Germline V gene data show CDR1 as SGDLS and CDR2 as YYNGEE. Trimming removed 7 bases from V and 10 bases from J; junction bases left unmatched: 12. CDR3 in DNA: TGTGCCAGCGGACGGAGACTAGCGGGAGCGGGCGAGCAGTTCTTC. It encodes CASGRRLAGAGEQFF.

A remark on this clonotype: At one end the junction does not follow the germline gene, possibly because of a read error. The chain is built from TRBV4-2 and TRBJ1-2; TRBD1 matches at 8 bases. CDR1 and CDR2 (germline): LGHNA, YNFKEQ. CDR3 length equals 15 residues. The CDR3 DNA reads TGTGCCAGCACCCAACCTCCGCAGGGGGCGAGCGGCTACACCTTC. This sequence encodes CASTQPPQGASGYTF.

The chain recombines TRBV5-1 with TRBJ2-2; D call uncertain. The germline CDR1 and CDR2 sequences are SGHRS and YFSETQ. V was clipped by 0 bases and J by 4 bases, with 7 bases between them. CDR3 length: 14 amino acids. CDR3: CASSLAGPTGELFF. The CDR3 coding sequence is TGCGCCAGCAGCTTGGCCGGACCCACCGGGGAGCTGTTTTTT.

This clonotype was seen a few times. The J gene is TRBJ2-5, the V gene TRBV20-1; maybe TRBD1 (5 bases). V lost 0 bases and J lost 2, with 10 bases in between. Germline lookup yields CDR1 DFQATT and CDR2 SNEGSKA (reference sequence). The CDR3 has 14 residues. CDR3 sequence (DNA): TGCAGTGCTAGAGATCGGTACAGGCAAGAGACCCAGTACTTC. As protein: CSARDRYRQETQYF.

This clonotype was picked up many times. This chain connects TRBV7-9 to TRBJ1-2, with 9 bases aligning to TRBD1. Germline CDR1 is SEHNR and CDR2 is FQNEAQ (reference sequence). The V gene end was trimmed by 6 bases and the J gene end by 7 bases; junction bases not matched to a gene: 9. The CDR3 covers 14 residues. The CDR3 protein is CASRAGTGMGGYTF. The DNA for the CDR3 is TGTGCCAGCAGAGCCGGGACAGGGATGGGTGGCTACACCTTC. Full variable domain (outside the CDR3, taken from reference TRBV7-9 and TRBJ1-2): DTGVSQNPRHKITKRGQNVTFRCDPISEHNRLYWYRQTLGQGPEFLTYFQNEAQLEKSRLLSDRFSAERPKGSFSTLEIQRTEQGDSAMYLCASRAGTGMGGYTFGSGTRLTVV.

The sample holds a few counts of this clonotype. The CDR3 here is CASSYSTVTDTQYF. The DNA of the CDR3 is TGTGCCAGCAGTTACTCTACCGTCACAGATACGCAGTATTTT. The chain uses TRBV6-6 and TRBJ2-3; D is unresolved. This CDR3 is built from 14 residues. The germline V gene has CDR1 MNHNY and CDR2 SVGAGI (reference sequence). Trimming took off 0 bases at V and 2 bases at J, with 6 bases between the two ends.

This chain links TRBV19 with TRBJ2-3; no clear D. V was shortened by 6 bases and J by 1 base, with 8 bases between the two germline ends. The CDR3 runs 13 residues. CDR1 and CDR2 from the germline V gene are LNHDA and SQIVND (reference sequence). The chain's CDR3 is CASRGFGTDTQYF. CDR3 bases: TGTGCCAGTAGGGGTTTTGGCACAGATACGCAGTATTTT.

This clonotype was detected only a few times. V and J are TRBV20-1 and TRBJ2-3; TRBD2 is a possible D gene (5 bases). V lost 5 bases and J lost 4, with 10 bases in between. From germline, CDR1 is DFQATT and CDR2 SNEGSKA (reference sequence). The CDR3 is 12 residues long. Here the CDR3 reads CSAPSGADTQYF. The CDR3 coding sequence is TGCAGTGCTCCCTCCGGGGCAGATACGCAGTATTTT.

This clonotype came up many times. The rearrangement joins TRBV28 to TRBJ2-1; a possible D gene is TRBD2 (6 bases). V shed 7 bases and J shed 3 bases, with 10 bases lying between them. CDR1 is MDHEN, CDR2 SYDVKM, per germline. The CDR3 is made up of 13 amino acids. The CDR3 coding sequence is TGTGCCAGCACTGAGGGAGGCTACAATGAGCAGTTCTTC. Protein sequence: CASTEGGYNEQFF.

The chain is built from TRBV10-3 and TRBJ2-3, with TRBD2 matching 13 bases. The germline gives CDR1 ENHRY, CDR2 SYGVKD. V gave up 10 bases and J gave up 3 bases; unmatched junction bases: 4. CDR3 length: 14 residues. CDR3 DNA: TGTGCCACCGGGACTAGCGGGAATACAGATACGCAGTATTTT. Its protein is CATGTSGNTDTQYF.

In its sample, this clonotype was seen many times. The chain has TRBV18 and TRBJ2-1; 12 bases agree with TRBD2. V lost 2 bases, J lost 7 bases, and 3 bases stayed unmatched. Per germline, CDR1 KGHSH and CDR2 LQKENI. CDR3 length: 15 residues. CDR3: CASSPLLAGGNEQFF. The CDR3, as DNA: TGTGCCAGCTCACCATTACTAGCGGGAGGTAATGAGCAGTTCTTC.

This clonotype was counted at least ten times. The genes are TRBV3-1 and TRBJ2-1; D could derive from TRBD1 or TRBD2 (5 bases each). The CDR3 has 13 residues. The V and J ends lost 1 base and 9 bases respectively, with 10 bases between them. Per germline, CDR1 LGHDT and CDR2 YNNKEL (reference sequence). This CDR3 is CASSQGGRTEQFF. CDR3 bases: TGTGCCAGCAGCCAAGGGGGACGGACTGAGCAGTTCTTC.

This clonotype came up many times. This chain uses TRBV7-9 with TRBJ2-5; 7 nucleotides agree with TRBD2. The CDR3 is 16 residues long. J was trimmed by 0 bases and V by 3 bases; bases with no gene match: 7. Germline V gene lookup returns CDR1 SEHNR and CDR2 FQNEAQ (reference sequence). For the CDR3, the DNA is TGTGCCAGCAGCTTTAAAGCGGGAACGTACCAAGAGACCCAGTACTTC. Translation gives CASSFKAGTYQETQYF. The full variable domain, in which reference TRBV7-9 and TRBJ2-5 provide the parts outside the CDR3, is DTGVSQNPRHKITKRGQNVTFRCDPISEHNRLYWYRQTLGQGPEFLTYFQNEAQLEKSRLLSDRFSAERPKGSFSTLEIQRTEQGDSAMYLCASSFKAGTYQETQYFGPGTRLLVL.

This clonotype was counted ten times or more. CDR3 DNA: TGTGCCAGCAGCCTAGGGGCTAGCGGGGCATCCTACGAGCAGTACTTC. Its protein is CASSLGASGASYEQYF. The J gene is TRBJ2-7, the V gene TRBV7-2; 9 bases agree with TRBD2. V dropped 5 bases and J dropped 1; count of bases not matched to a gene: 9. CDR3 size: 16 residues. In germline, CDR1 is SGHTA, CDR2 FQGNSA.

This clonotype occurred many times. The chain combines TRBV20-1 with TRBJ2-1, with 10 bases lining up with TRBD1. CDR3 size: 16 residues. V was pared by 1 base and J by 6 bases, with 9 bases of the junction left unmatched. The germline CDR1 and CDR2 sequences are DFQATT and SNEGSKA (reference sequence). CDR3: CSARVFGTGAPNEQFF. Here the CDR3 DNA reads TGCAGTGCTAGAGTGTTCGGGACAGGGGCTCCCAATGAGCAGTTCTTC.

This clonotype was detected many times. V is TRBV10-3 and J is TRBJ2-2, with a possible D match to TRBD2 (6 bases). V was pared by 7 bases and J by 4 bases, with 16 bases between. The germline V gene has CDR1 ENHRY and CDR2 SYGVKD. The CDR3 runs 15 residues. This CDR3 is CAITQEGDPTGELFF. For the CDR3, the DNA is TGTGCCATCACTCAGGAGGGAGACCCCACCGGGGAGCTGTTTTTT.

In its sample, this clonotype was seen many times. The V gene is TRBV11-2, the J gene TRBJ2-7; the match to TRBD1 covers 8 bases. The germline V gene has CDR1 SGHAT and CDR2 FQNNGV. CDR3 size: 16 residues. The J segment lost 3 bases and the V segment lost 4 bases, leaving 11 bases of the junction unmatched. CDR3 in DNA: TGTGCCAGCAGCTCTCCCCTTAGGACAGGGAGCTACGAGCAGTACTTC. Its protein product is CASSSPLRTGSYEQYF.

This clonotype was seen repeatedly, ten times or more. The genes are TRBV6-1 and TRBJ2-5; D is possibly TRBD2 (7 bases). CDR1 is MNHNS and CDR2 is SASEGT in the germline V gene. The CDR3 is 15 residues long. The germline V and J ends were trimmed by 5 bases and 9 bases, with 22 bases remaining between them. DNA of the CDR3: TGTGCCAGCAGTCGAAAAGCCGGGGGGCCTCCGGCCCAGTACTTC. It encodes CASSRKAGGPPAQYF.

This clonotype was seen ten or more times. CDR3 loop: CASSIQTTGTKAPLHF. CDR3 DNA sequence: TGTGCCAGCAGTATCCAGACAACCGGGACAAAGGCACCCCTCCACTTT. The J gene is TRBJ1-6, the V gene TRBV28, with a tentative D call TRBD1 (6 bases). This CDR3 contains 16 residues. V dropped 5 bases and J dropped 11 bases, with 22 bases sitting between them. The germline gives CDR1 MDHEN, CDR2 SYDVKM.